This T cell receptor beta chain appears in the sequencing data of a study of control samples from healthy donors and cancer patients. The V gene's germline CDR1 is MDHEN and CDR2 SYDVKM. V lost 4 bases, J lost 0 bases, and 7 bases stayed unmatched. There are 16 residues in the CDR3. The data were produced by immunoSEQ multiplex PCR, yet TCRdb's version contains in-frame clones alone and is incomplete. This sample carries some 220,000 clones, roughly 94% of them seen once, and the ten largest clones take roughly 1.6%. The receptor was derived from a man aged 50-59 years in good health. This chain uses TRBV28 with TRBJ1-1; 8 positions agree with TRBD1. Sequenced material: blood. In DNA form, the CDR3 reads TGTGCCAGCAGTTATCTATACAGGGGGATGAACACTGAAGCTTTCTTT. Protein product: CASSYLYRGMNTEAFF.